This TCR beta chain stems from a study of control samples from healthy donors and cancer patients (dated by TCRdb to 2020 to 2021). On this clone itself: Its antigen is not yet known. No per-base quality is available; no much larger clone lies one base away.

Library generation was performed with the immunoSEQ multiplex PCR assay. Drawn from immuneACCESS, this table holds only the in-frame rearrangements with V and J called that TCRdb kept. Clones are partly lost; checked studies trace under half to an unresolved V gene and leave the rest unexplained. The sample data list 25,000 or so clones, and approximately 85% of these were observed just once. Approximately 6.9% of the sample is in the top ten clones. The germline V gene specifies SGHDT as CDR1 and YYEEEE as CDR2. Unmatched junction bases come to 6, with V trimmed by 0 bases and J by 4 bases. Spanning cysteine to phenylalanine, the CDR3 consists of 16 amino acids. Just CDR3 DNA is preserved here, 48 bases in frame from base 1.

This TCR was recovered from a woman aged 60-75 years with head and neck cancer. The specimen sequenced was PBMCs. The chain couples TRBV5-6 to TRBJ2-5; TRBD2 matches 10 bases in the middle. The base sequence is TGTGCCAGCAGCTTGGGAGGGCTAGCGGGAGCAGAGACCCAGTACTTC. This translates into CASSLGGLAGAETQYF.